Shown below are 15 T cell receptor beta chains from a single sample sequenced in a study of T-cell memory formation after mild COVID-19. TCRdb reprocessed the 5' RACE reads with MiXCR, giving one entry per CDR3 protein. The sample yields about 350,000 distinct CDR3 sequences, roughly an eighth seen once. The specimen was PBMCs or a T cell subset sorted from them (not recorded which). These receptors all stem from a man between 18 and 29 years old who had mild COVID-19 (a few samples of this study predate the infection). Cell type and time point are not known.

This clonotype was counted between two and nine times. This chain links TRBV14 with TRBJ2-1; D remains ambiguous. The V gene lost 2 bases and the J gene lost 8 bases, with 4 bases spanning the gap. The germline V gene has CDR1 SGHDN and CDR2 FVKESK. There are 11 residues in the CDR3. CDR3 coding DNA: TGTGCCAGCAGCCAAATATATGAGCAGTTCTTC. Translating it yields CASSQIYEQFF.

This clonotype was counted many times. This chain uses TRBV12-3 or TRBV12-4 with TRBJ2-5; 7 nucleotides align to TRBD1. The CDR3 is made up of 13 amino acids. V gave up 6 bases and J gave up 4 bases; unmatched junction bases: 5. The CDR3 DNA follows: TGTGCCAGCAGCTCGACAGGGACAGAGACCCAGTACTTC. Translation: CASSSTGTETQYF.

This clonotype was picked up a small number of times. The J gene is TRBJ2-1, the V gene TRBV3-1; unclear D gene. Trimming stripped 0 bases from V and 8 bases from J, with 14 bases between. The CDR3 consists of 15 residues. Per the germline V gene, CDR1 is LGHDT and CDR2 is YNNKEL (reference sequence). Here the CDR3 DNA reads TGTGCCAGCAGCCAAGAACGCTCGTATTCCGATGAGCAGTTCTTC. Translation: CASSQERSYSDEQFF.

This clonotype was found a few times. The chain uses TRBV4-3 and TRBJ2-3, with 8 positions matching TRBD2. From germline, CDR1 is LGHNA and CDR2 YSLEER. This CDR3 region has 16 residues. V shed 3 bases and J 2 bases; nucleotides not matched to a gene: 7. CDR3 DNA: TGCGCCAGCAGCCAGGCAGTTAGCGGGGTCACAGATACGCAGTATTTT. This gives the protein CASSQAVSGVTDTQYF.

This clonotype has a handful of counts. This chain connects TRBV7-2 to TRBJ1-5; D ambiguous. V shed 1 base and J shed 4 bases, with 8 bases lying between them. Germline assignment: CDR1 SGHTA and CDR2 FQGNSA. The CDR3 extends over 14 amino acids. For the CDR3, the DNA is TGTGCCAGCAGCTTAGGTGGCCGGAATCAGCCCCAGCATTTT. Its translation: CASSLGGRNQPQHF.

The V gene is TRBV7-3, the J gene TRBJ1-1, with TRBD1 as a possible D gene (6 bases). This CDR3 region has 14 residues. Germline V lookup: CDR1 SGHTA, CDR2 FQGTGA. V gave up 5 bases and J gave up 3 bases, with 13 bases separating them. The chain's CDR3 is CASSAEGGYTEAFF. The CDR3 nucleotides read TGTGCCAGCAGCGCGGAGGGGGGTTACACTGAAGCTTTCTTT.

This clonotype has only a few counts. The CDR3 here is CASSYRGDEQFF. CDR3 in DNA: TGTGCCAGCAGTTATCGGGGGGATGAGCAGTTCTTC. This chain connects TRBV6-2 or TRBV6-3 to TRBJ2-1, with 7 bases that match TRBD2. Trimming took 3 bases from V and 8 from J; bases not matched to a gene: 1. Per the germline V gene, CDR1 is MNHEY and CDR2 is SVGEGT. The CDR3 spans 12 residues.

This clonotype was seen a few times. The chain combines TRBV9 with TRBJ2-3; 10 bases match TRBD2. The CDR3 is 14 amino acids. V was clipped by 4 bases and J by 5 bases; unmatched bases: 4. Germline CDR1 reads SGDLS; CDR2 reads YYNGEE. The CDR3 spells CASSQRGGLDTQYF. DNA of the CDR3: TGTGCCAGCAGCCAGCGGGGGGGCCTAGATACGCAGTATTTT.

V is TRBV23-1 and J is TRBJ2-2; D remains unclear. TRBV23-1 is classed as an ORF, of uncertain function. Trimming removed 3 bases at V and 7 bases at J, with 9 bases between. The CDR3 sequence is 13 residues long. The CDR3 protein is CASSQGYSGELFF. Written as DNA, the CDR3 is TGCGCCAGCAGTCAGGGGTACAGCGGGGAGCTGTTTTTT.

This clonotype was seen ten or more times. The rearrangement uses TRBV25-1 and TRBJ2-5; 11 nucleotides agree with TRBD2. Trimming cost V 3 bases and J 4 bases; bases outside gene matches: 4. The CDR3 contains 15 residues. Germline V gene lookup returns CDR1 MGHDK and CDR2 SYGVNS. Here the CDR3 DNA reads TGTGCCAGCAGTGAGACTAGCGGGGTTCGAGAGACCCAGTACTTC. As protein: CASSETSGVRETQYF.

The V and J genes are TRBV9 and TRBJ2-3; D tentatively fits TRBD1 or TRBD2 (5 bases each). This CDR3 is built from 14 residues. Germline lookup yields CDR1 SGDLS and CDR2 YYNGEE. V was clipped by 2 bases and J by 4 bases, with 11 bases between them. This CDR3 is CASSVWGKADTQYF. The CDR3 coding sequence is TGTGCCAGCAGCGTTTGGGGGAAGGCAGATACGCAGTATTTT.

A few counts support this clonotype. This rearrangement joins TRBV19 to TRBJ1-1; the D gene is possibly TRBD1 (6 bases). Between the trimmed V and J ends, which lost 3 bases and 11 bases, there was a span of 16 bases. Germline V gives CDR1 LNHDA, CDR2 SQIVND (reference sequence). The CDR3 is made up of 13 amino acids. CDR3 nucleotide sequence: TGTGCCAGTAGTATGTGGGTGGGGGCAGAGGCTTTCTTT. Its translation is CASSMWVGAEAFF.

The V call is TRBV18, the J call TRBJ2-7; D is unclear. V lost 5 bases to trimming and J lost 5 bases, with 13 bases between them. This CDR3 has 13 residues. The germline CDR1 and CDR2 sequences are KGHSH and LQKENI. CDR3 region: CASSASLQDEQYV. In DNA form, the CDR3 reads TGTGCCAGCTCAGCCTCTCTCCAGGACGAGCAGTACGTC.

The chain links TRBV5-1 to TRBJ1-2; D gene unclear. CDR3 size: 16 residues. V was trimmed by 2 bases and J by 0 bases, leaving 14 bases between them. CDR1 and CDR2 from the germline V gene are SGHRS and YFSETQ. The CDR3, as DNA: TGCGCCAGCAGCTTAGCGGACGGATCAGCTAACTATGGCTACACCTTC. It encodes CASSLADGSANYGYTF.

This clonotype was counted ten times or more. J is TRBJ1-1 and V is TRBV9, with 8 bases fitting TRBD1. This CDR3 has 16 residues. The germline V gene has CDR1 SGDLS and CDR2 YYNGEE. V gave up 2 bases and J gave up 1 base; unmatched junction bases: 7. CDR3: CASSVAGQGANTEAFF. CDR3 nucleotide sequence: TGTGCCAGCAGCGTTGCGGGGCAGGGGGCGAACACTGAAGCTTTCTTT.